These 27 T cell receptor beta chains came from one sample sequenced in a study of breast tumors, draining lymph nodes, adjacent tissues. TCRdb reanalysed the multiplex PCR reads using MiXCR and keeps one entry per CDR3 protein. The repertoire consists of about 21,000 distinct CDR3 sequences, with around 40% occurring once and the leading ten covering around a quarter. The sample was breast tumor tissue. All receptors come from a female donor with breast cancer. Some clones in this sample may be carry-over from other donors' samples.

This clonotype is medium-sized (0.01 to 0.1%) within its sample. The chain has TRBV5-1 and TRBJ2-3; 10 bases are a match to TRBD2. The length of the CDR3 is 14 residues. The germline gives CDR1 SGHRS, CDR2 YFSETQ. V lost 7 bases and J lost 6; bases outside the gene matches: 8. For the CDR3, the DNA is TGCGCCAGCGGGCGAGCGGGAGGGGTGGATACGCAGTATTTT. Amino acid sequence: CASGRAGGVDTQYF.

The chain recombines TRBV4-1 with TRBJ1-5; perhaps TRBD1 as D (5 bases). The CDR3 runs 14 residues. V was shortened by 5 bases and J by 3 bases, with 11 bases between the two germline ends. Germline loops: CDR1 MGHRA, CDR2 YSYEKL. DNA of the CDR3: TGCGCCAGCAGCGGTCAGGGTTTCAATCAGCCCCAGCATTTT. It is translated as CASSGQGFNQPQHF.

This clonotype showed up many times. The J gene is TRBJ1-2, the V gene TRBV5-1; the D gene is possibly TRBD1 (5 bases). This CDR3 has 15 residues. Germline V gene lookup returns CDR1 SGHRS and CDR2 YFSETQ. V was clipped by 4 bases and J by 8 bases, with 21 bases between them. The CDR3 DNA reads TGCGCCAGCAGCCCGGACGGGACTCGAAGCATCGGCTACACCTTC. Encoded protein: CASSPDGTRSIGYTF.

This clonotype was found many times. This rearrangement joins TRBV5-8 to TRBJ1-5; D unresolved. CDR1 is SGHTS, CDR2 YDEGEE, per germline. This CDR3 region has 13 residues. Trimming cost V 4 bases and J 5 bases, with 10 bases left between them. The CDR3 sequence: CASSLTRDQPQHF. The CDR3 DNA reads as TGTGCCAGCAGCCTCACACGGGATCAGCCCCAGCATTTT. Full variable domain (rest looked up from reference TRBV5-8 and TRBJ1-5): EAGVTQSPTHLIKTRGQQATLRCSPISGHTSVYWYQQALGLGLQFLLWYDEGEERNRGNFPPRFSGRQFPNYSSELNVNALELEDSALYLCASSLTRDQPQHFGDGTRLSIL.

This clonotype was seen repeatedly, ten times or more. The chain joins TRBV7-2 to TRBJ2-1; D is undetermined. Between the trimmed V and J ends, which lost 5 bases and 3 bases, there was a span of 14 bases. Germline V lookup: CDR1 SGHTA, CDR2 FQGNSA. The CDR3 has 15 amino acids. CDR3 sequence: CASSETLNDYNEQFF. The CDR3 DNA reads as TGTGCCAGCAGCGAGACTCTCAATGACTACAATGAGCAGTTCTTC.

This clonotype was seen repeatedly, ten times or more. The genes are TRBV14 and TRBJ2-5, with 11 bases lining up with TRBD1. V shed 0 bases, J shed 3 bases, and the junction held 9 bases outside the gene matches. The CDR3 runs to 18 residues. The germline CDR1 and CDR2 sequences are SGHDN and FVKESK. This CDR3 reads CASSQDHKDRGLKETQYF. The CDR3 DNA reads as TGTGCCAGCAGCCAAGATCATAAGGACAGGGGGCTAAAAGAGACCCAGTACTTC.

The CDR3 here is CATSRGQGSYGYTF. CDR3 DNA: TGTGCCACCAGCAGGGGACAGGGGAGCTATGGCTACACCTTC. The rearrangement joins TRBV15 to TRBJ1-2; TRBD1 agrees at 10 bases. Unmatched junction bases numbered 2, after V lost 3 bases and J lost 4 bases. The CDR3 spans 14 residues. Germline V gene data show CDR1 as LNHNV and CDR2 as YYDKDF (reference sequence).

This clonotype was counted only a few times. This may be a read error: a much more frequent sequence differs by one nucleotide. The J gene is TRBJ1-2, the V gene TRBV7-2, with 8 bases matching TRBD1. The CDR3 extends over 15 amino acids. Per the germline V gene, CDR1 is SGHTA and CDR2 is FQGNSA. The CDR3, as DNA: TGTGCCAGCAGTCCGGGGACAGGCCTAACGGGTGGCTACCCCTTC. It specifies CASSPGTGLTGGYPF.

The rearrangement uses TRBV10-1 and TRBJ2-2; 14 bases are a match to TRBD2. The CDR3 is 17 residues long. Trimming cost V 9 bases and J 5 bases; bases outside gene matches: 11. CDR1 is WNHNN, CDR2 SYGVQD, per germline (reference sequence). This CDR3 reads CARKPGLAGERTGELFF. Here the CDR3 DNA reads TGCGCCAGGAAGCCGGGACTAGCGGGAGAGCGAACCGGGGAGCTGTTTTTT.

The genes are TRBV9 and TRBJ2-1, with 9 nucleotides matching TRBD1. CDR1 and CDR2 from the germline V gene are SGDLS and YYNGEE. The CDR3 has 16 amino acids. J lost 8 bases, V lost 3 bases, and 12 bases had no gene match. This chain's CDR3 is CASSAGTGILIYEQFF. The CDR3 bases are TGTGCCAGCAGCGCAGGGACAGGGATTTTAATCTATGAGCAGTTCTTC.

Sample share makes this clonotype medium-sized (0.01 to 0.1%). This chain joins TRBV30 and TRBJ2-7, with unresolved D. The CDR3 is 13 amino acids. Germline CDR1 GTSNPN, CDR2 SVGIG (reference sequence). Trimming shortened V by 1 base and J by 3 bases, and 10 bases separated the two germline ends. CDR3 amino acids: CAWSDASNYEQYF. In DNA form, the CDR3 reads TGTGCCTGGAGTGATGCGAGTAACTACGAGCAGTACTTC.

This clonotype was counted between two and nine times. The gene calls are TRBV19 and TRBJ1-4; no clear D. From germline, CDR1 is LNHDA and CDR2 SQIVND (reference sequence). The CDR3 is made up of 15 amino acids. The ends were cut back, 5 bases at V and 8 bases at J, with 18 bases in the middle. The chain's CDR3 is CASSLQAPIREKLFF. In nucleotides, the CDR3 is TGTGCCAGTAGTCTGCAGGCCCCCATCCGGGAAAAACTGTTTTTT.

This chain connects TRBV28 to TRBJ2-3, with no clear D. Germline V gene lookup returns CDR1 MDHEN and CDR2 SYDVKM. With 3 bases removed from V and 0 bases from J, the gap between germline ends came to 4 bases. The length of the CDR3 is 13 residues. The CDR3 region is CASSLRSTDTQYF. The CDR3 DNA reads TGTGCCAGCAGTTTGAGAAGCACAGATACGCAGTATTTT.

The chain uses TRBV20-1 and TRBJ1-5, with D unclear. This CDR3 is 14 amino acids long. The V and J ends lost 4 bases and 0 bases respectively, with 10 bases between them. Per germline, CDR1 DFQATT and CDR2 SNEGSKA (reference sequence). For the CDR3, the DNA is TGCAGTGCTAACGCGGGAAATAGCAATCAGCCCCAGCATTTT. It encodes CSANAGNSNQPQHF.

This clonotype was counted many times. CDR3 sequence reads: CSARDLREKSHEQYF. The CDR3 nucleotides are TGCAGTGCTAGAGATCTACGTGAGAAGAGCCACGAGCAGTACTTC. V and J are TRBV20-1 and TRBJ2-7; no clear D. The CDR3 consists of 15 residues. The V gene's germline CDR1 is DFQATT and CDR2 SNEGSKA (reference sequence). V lost 0 bases to trimming and J lost 5 bases, with 17 bases between them.

This sequence joins TRBV2 and TRBJ1-3; no reliable D call. Per germline, CDR1 SNHLY and CDR2 FYNNEI. This CDR3 has 14 amino acids. The germline V and J ends were trimmed by 0 bases and 0 bases, with 3 bases remaining between them. CDR3 nucleotides: TGTGCCAGCAGTGAAGCGACCTCTGGAAACACCATATATTTT. Encoded protein: CASSEATSGNTIYF.

In its sample, this clonotype was seen a few times. A read error may be the cause here, since a much bigger clone is one base away. The chain is built from TRBV19 and TRBJ1-2; D remains ambiguous. The CDR3 contains 13 residues. Germline V gives CDR1 LNHDA, CDR2 SQIVND (reference sequence). Between the trimmed V and J ends, which lost 7 bases and 4 bases, there was a span of 13 bases. The CDR3 DNA follows: TGTGCCAGTAATCCTGGCGGGGTCTATGGCTACACCTTC. Amino acid sequence: CASNPGGVYGYTF.

Comment on this clonotype: A much more abundant neighbour one base away suggests this may be a read error. The CDR3 reads CASSLVAPGWQGNPEQYF. The DNA of the CDR3 is TGTGCCAGCAGCTTAGTAGCGCCCGGGTGGCAGGGGAACCCCGAGCAGTACTTC. The chain employs TRBV7-9 and TRBJ2-7; a possible D gene is TRBD1 (6 bases). With 1 base removed from V and 6 bases from J, the gap between germline ends came to 25 bases. CDR3 length equals 18 residues. Germline V gene data show CDR1 as SEHNR and CDR2 as FQNEAQ (reference sequence).

The CDR3 DNA sequence: TGTGCCAGCAGCTTGGCCAGCGAGCAGTACTTC. This encodes CASSLASEQYF. The chain carries TRBV5-5 and TRBJ2-7; D unresolved. CDR1 is SGHKS, CDR2 YYEKEE, per germline (reference sequence). V was shortened by 0 bases and J by 6 bases, with 4 bases between the two germline ends. This CDR3 comprises 11 residues.

This clonotype came up many times. The genes are TRBV6-5 and TRBJ2-3; 10 bases align to TRBD1. Germline loops: CDR1 MNHEY, CDR2 SVGAGI. The CDR3 has 14 residues. V lost 6 bases and J lost 1; bases outside the gene matches: 1. The CDR3 DNA reads as TGTGCCAGCAGGACAGGGGGCGGCACAGATACGCAGTATTTT. It encodes CASRTGGGTDTQYF.

By share, this clonotype counts as medium-sized. V usage is TRBV19 and J usage is TRBJ1-4; TRBD1 agrees at 7 bases. Per the germline V gene, CDR1 is LNHDA and CDR2 is SQIVND (reference sequence). The CDR3 has 17 residues. Trimming cost V 3 bases and J 0 bases; bases outside gene matches: 7. The CDR3 DNA reads as TGTGCCAGTAGTATCCGCAGACAGGGCGCAACTAATGAAAAACTGTTTTTT. It yields the protein CASSIRRQGATNEKLFF.

The V gene is TRBV14, the J gene TRBJ1-5; the D is unclear. Germline-derived CDR1 and CDR2 are SGHDN and FVKESK. V was trimmed by 4 bases and J by 7 bases, leaving 11 bases between them. The CDR3 totals 13 residues. CDR3 in amino acids: CASSLSTGQPQHF. For the CDR3, the DNA is TGTGCCAGCAGCCTTTCAACGGGACAGCCCCAGCATTTT.

This chain uses TRBV5-1 with TRBJ2-7, with 9 bases matching TRBD1. In germline, CDR1 is SGHRS, CDR2 YFSETQ. Trimming took 3 bases from V and 2 from J; bases not matched to a gene: 6. The CDR3 sequence is 15 residues long. Here the CDR3 DNA reads TGCGCCAGCAGCTCAGCCGGGACAGGGACCTACGAGCAGTACTTC. Translating gives CASSSAGTGTYEQYF.

This clonotype is classed as medium-sized. The gene calls are TRBV24-1 and TRBJ2-7; TRBD1 is a possible D gene (5 bases). Between the trimmed V and J ends, which lost 5 bases and 5 bases, there was a span of 9 bases. CDR3 size: 12 residues. The germline gives CDR1 KGHDR, CDR2 SFDVKD. CDR3 amino acids: CATSAGWDEQYF. For the CDR3, the DNA is TGTGCCACCAGTGCAGGGTGGGACGAGCAGTACTTC.

The chain carries TRBV7-2 and TRBJ2-7; the D is unclear. Germline V gives CDR1 SGHTA, CDR2 FQGNSA. V was pared by 4 bases and J by 0 bases, with 16 bases between. The CDR3 consists of 16 residues. CDR3 protein: CASSSPAGPSSYEQYF. CDR3 sequence (DNA): TGTGCCAGCAGCTCCCCCGCCGGGCCGAGCTCCTACGAGCAGTACTTC.

This clonotype qualifies as medium-sized (0.01 to 0.1%). V is TRBV25-1 and J is TRBJ2-2, with D perhaps matching TRBD1 (6 bases). The germline V gene encodes CDR1 MGHDK and CDR2 SYGVNS. With 6 bases removed from V and 3 bases from J, the gap between germline ends came to 20 bases. CDR3 length equals 17 residues. CDR3 residues: CASRRQGPHFYTGELFF. In DNA form, the CDR3 reads TGTGCCAGCAGGCGCCAGGGGCCCCACTTTTACACCGGGGAGCTGTTTTTT.

This clonotype showed up many times. J is TRBJ2-1 and V is TRBV11-3; D is undetermined. The germline V gene has CDR1 SGHNT and CDR2 YENEEA. V lost 1 base and J 0 bases, leaving 4 bases between the germline ends. This CDR3 region has 14 residues. The CDR3 region has the DNA TGTGCCAGCAGCTTAGGGGGCTCCTACAATGAGCAGTTCTTC. Amino acid sequence: CASSLGGSYNEQFF.